The entry that follows covers one TCR beta chain sequence. This CDR3 has 17 residues. Looked up from germline, CDR1 is MGHRA and CDR2 is YSYEKL. Losses at the gene ends were 0 bases for V and 7 bases for J; bases not matched to a gene: 9. These data come from a study of control samples from healthy donors and cancer patients. The data were produced by immunoSEQ multiplex PCR, yet TCRdb's version contains in-frame clones alone and is incomplete. The top ten clones hold 15% to 20% of a sample with 70,000 to 75,000 clones, nearly 90% of them seen once. This TCR derives from a man in his fifties or sixties with lung cancer. This chain uses TRBV4-1 with TRBJ2-1, with TRBD2 matching 10 bases. Sequencing was performed on PBMCs. The CDR3 protein is CASSQEFMASGGNEQFF. The CDR3 DNA is TGCGCCAGCAGCCAAGAGTTTATGGCTAGCGGGGGAAATGAGCAGTTCTTC.